What follows is one TCR beta chain and its context. One junction end disagrees with the germline gene, perhaps due to a read error. The germline V gene has CDR1 KGHSY and CDR2 FQNENV. CDR3 length: 13 residues. As handled by the study authors: Amplified reference gene primers provided the basis for estimating nucleated cell counts. TCRdb's copy holds only in-frame clones and misses some; the assay was immunoSEQ multiplex PCR. That table furnishes V, J and clone size, whereas the DNA furnished D and trimming. Of approximately 220,000 clones listed, more than 75% are singletons. The source of the sample is a study of blood T cell repertoires in COVID-19. For the study at large: COVID-19 samples from acute and convalescent phases originated in the United States, Italy and Spain. PBMCs, B-cell-depleted T cells, or T cells were the source of the cDNA or gDNA that made up the material.

Source material: peripheral blood. The source is a man in his fifties or sixties who had recovered from COVID-19. The chain recombines TRBV16 with TRBJ2-7, with D possibly matching TRBD1 (6 bases). The CDR3 nucleotides are TGTGCCAGCAGCTACGAACGAGGTAACAGGGAAGACTTC. It is translated as CASSYERGNREDF. Complete variable domain (other parts from reference TRBV16 and TRBJ2-7): GEEVAQTPKHLVRGEGQKAKLYCAPIKGHSYVFWYQQVLKNEFKFLISFQNENVFDETGMPKERFSAKCLPNSPCSLEIQATKLEDSAVYFCASSYERGNREDFGPGTRLTVT.